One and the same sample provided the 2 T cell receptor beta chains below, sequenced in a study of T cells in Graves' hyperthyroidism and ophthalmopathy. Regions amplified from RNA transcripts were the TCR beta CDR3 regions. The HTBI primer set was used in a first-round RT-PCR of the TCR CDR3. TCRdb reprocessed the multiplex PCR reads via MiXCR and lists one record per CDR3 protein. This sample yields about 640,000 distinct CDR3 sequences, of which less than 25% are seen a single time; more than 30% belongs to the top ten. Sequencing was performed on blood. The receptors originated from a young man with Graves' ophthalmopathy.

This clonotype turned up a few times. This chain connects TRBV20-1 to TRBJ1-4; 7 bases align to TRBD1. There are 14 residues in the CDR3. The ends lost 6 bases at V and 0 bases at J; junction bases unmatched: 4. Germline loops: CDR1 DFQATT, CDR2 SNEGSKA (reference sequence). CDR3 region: CSAPGGTTNEKLFF. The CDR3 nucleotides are TGCAGTGCCCCAGGGGGTACAACTAATGAAAAACTGTTTTTT.

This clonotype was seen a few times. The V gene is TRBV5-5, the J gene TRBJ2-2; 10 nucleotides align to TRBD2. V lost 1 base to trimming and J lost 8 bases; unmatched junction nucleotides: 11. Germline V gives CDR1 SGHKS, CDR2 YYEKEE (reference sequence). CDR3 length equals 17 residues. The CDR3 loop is CASSLLLAGVIAGELFF. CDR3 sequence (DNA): TGTGCCAGCAGCTTGCTTCTAGCGGGAGTTATAGCAGGGGAGCTGTTTTTT.